The 10 T cell receptor beta chains below come from one sample, sequenced in a study of blood T cell repertoires in COVID-19. Libraries were prepared by immunoSEQ multiplex PCR; TCRdb keeps only in-frame clonotypes and omits some of them. The sample consists of roughly 200,000 clones, roughly nine tenths of them appearing once. Sequencing was performed on peripheral blood. These receptors originate from a young woman with active or convalescent COVID-19.

The V and J genes are TRBV10-3 and TRBJ1-1; 11 nucleotides align to TRBD1. V trimming: 3 bases; J trimming: 3 bases; junction bases outside the gene matches: 6. The germline V gene has CDR1 ENHRY and CDR2 SYGVKD. CDR3 length equals 16 residues. The CDR3 coding sequence is TGTGCCATCAGTGAACCCGGGACAGGGGGGTACACTGAAGCTTTCTTT. Amino acid sequence: CAISEPGTGGYTEAFF.

Here the CDR3 DNA reads TGCAGCGTTGGGGGGGTAAGGACTGAAGCTTTCTTT. It codes for CSVGGVRTEAFF. The rearrangement uses TRBV29-1 and TRBJ1-1, with a weak D call TRBD1 (5 bases). The V end was cut by 4 bases, the J end by 5 bases, with 11 bases between. This CDR3 region has 12 residues. Germline assignment: CDR1 SQVTM and CDR2 ANQGSEA.

The chain has TRBV6-5 and TRBJ2-1, with 7 bases that match TRBD2. CDR1 and CDR2 from the germline V gene are MNHEY and SVGAGI. V was pared by 7 bases and J by 4 bases, with 10 bases of the junction left unmatched. This CDR3 contains 15 residues. CDR3 nucleotides: TGTGCCAGCACCGCTGGCGGGAGTGGGTACAATGAGCAGTTCTTC. The encoded protein is CASTAGGSGYNEQFF.

V is TRBV27 and J is TRBJ1-5, with a tentative D call TRBD1 (5 bases). The CDR3 spans 16 residues. In germline, CDR1 is MNHEY, CDR2 SMNVEV (reference sequence). Trimming removed 6 bases from V and 6 bases from J, with 21 bases in between. The CDR3 region has the DNA TGTGCCAGCAGCCCCCACCGGGGGGGAGGGAGTCAGCCCCAGCATTTT. Translated, it gives CASSPHRGGGSQPQHF.

The chain has TRBV29-1 and TRBJ1-1; 12 positions agree with TRBD1. This CDR3 comprises 14 residues. The ends lost 4 bases at V and 5 bases at J; junction bases unmatched: 5. Per germline, CDR1 SQVTM and CDR2 ANQGSEA. CDR3 nucleotides: TGCAGCGTTGGGGGGACAGGGGGCTGGACTGAAGCTTTCTTT. Encoded protein: CSVGGTGGWTEAFF.

The genes are TRBV10-3 and TRBJ1-5; unclear D gene. Germline CDR1 is ENHRY and CDR2 is SYGVKD. The CDR3 sequence is 15 residues long. V dropped 2 bases and J dropped 7 bases, with 15 bases sitting between them. The CDR3 DNA follows: TGTGCCATCAGTGAGGAGGAAAAGGAAGGACAGCCCCAGCATTTT. It is translated as CAISEEEKEGQPQHF.

The chain joins TRBV6-5 to TRBJ1-6; maybe TRBD1 (6 bases). The CDR3 runs to 16 residues. V lost 2 bases to trimming and J lost 7 bases, with 15 bases between them. CDR1 and CDR2 from the germline V gene are MNHEY and SVGAGI. Here the CDR3 DNA reads TGTGCCAGCAGTTACGGGTCCCACAGGGTGAATTCACCCCTCCACTTT. It translates to CASSYGSHRVNSPLHF.

The V call is TRBV9, the J call TRBJ2-7; 9 bases are a match to TRBD2. V was pared by 0 bases and J by 9 bases, with 13 bases of the junction left unmatched. Germline V gene sequence: CDR1 SGDLS, CDR2 YYNGEE. The CDR3 is 16 residues long. CDR3 region: CASSVGGLAGNERQYF. The CDR3 DNA reads TGTGCCAGCAGCGTAGGAGGCCTAGCGGGAAACGAGCGGCAGTACTTC.

The chain joins TRBV7-6 to TRBJ2-7, with a tentative D call TRBD1 (5 bases). There are 16 residues in the CDR3. The V gene's germline CDR1 is SGHVS and CDR2 FNYEAQ. With 1 base removed from V and 5 bases from J, the gap between germline ends came to 18 bases. The chain's CDR3 is CASSLGPRGRWDEQYF. The CDR3 DNA sequence: TGTGCCAGCAGCTTAGGTCCTAGGGGCAGGTGGGACGAGCAGTACTTC.

The chain links TRBV19 to TRBJ1-2; D unclear. The CDR3 covers 15 residues. Trimming stripped 8 bases from V and 0 bases from J, with 16 bases between. Germline assignment: CDR1 LNHDA and CDR2 SQIVND (reference sequence). CDR3 amino acids: CASARTFSANYGYTF. CDR3 bases: TGTGCCAGTGCCCGTACATTCTCAGCTAACTATGGCTACACCTTC.